This TCR beta chain was documented in a study of response to subunit inactivated influenza vaccine. The CDR3 consists of 17 residues. Germline V gene data show CDR1 as SEHNR and CDR2 as FQNEAQ (reference sequence). V was pared by 5 bases and J by 4 bases, with 10 bases of the junction left unmatched. TCRdb reprocessed the RT-PCR reads via MiXCR and lists one record per CDR3 protein. Of 500,000 to 600,000 distinct CDR3 sequences detected, around 15% appear once; the ten largest clones hold 11%. This clonotype has more than one count but fewer than ten. Sample: PBMCs from blood, taken roughly 13 days after vaccination. This receptor was taken from a middle-aged man who received an inactivated influenza vaccine. This chain links TRBV7-9 with TRBJ2-1; TRBD2 aligns across 11 bases. The CDR3 sequence: CASSRPRLAGIYNEQFF. CDR3 nucleotide sequence: TGTGCCAGCAGCCGTCCCCGACTAGCGGGAATATACAATGAGCAGTTCTTC.